Described below is a single T cell receptor (beta chain) sequence and its context. This CDR3 has 19 residues. In germline, CDR1 is SGHAT, CDR2 FQNNGV. V was trimmed by 2 bases and J by 2 bases, leaving 19 bases between them. The record originates from a study of blood T cell repertoires in COVID-19. Only in-frame clones appear in the TCRdb table, and some are missing; sequencing was by immunoSEQ multiplex PCR. The sample has approximately 290,000 clones; roughly 90% are singletons. The V call is TRBV11-2, the J call TRBJ1-6, with D maybe TRBD1 (5 bases). This clonotype was obtained from a man younger than 40 with acute or convalescent COVID-19. The sequenced sample was peripheral blood. The CDR3 loop is CASSLSIGRGVPYNSPLHF. CDR3 DNA: TGTGCCAGCAGCTTATCTATAGGGAGGGGAGTCCCCTATAATTCACCCCTCCACTTT.